A selection of T cell receptor beta chains follows, all from one sample in a study of cytotoxic CD8 clonotypes in ibrutinib-treated CLL. Sequencing was performed with immunoSEQ multiplex PCR; in TCRdb, only in-frame clones are kept and a portion is missing. The sample includes approximately 130,000 clones, roughly 84% seen only once; the top ten take about 3.5%. Material: PBMCs, obtained after 24 months of ibrutinib treatment. These receptors were taken from a human donor with chronic lymphocytic leukemia. Each CDR3 is given with its conserved first and last residue. D genes are given only for firm matches. A row's size may be missing; if present it is once, few, many or a size class.

v_call	j_call	d_call	clone_size	cdr3_nt	cdr3_aa
TRBV6-5	TRBJ2-7	-	-	TGTGCCAGCAGTTACGGCCGCCCAGGAGGCTACGAGCAGTACTTC	CASSYGRPGGYEQYF
TRBV28	TRBJ2-2	-	-	TGTGCCAGCAGCGGGTTCTTTTTCACCGGGGAGCTGTTTTTT	CASSGFFFTGELFF
TRBV10-3	TRBJ2-7	TRBD1	-	TGTGCCATCAGTTTCGACAGGGGTCGGCTAAACGAGCAGTACTTC	CAISFDRGRLNEQYF
TRBV5-1	TRBJ1-1	-	-	TGCGCCAGCAGCTTGGGGGCACAGGGAGGCACTGAAGCTTTCTTT	CASSLGAQGGTEAFF
TRBV5-4	TRBJ2-2	-	few	TGTGCCAGCAGCCCCGGACAGTTTTCCGGGGAGCTGTTTTTT	CASSPGQFSGELFF
TRBV5-4	TRBJ2-7	-	few	TGTGCCAGCAGCTTGGGGGGACTGCCCGACTACGAGCAGTACTTC	CASSLGGLPDYEQYF
TRBV19	TRBJ1-4	-	-	TGTGCCAGTAGTCCGGGACCGAAAAATGAAAAACTGTTTTTT	CASSPGPKNEKLFF
TRBV6-1	TRBJ2-5	TRBD1	-	TGTGCCAGCAGCGCTACAGGGGGGGAGACCCAGTACTTC	CASSATGGETQYF
TRBV6-1	TRBJ2-7	-	few	TGTGCCAGCAGGGTCCGGGACACCGTCTACGAGCAGTACTTC	CASRVRDTVYEQYF
TRBV7-2	TRBJ2-1	-	-	TGTGCCAGCAGCTTACTCCGGGGGATTGAGCAGTTCTTC	CASSLLRGIEQFF
TRBV28	TRBJ1-2	-	-	TGTGCCAGCAGTCTAGGGACAACTAACTATGGCTACACCTTC	CASSLGTTNYGYTF
TRBV19	TRBJ2-3	-	once	TGTGCCAGTAGTATTCGAGGGGCCGATACGCAGTATTTT	CASSIRGADTQYF
TRBV30	TRBJ1-5	-	-	TGTGCCTGGAGTGTACTTGGGGTTGGACAGCCCCAGCATTTT	CAWSVLGVGQPQHF
TRBV10-2	TRBJ1-4	-	-	TGCGCCAGCAGCCAAAGAGGGGGATCTAATGAAAAACTGTTTTTT	CASSQRGGSNEKLFF
TRBV28	TRBJ2-5	-	once	TGTGCCAGCATTAACAGGGCGAGGGGACAAGAGACCCAGTACTTC	CASINRARGQETQYF
TRBV18	TRBJ1-3	TRBD1	-	TGTGCCAGCTACCGGGACAGAACTGGAAACACCATATATTTT	CASYRDRTGNTIYF
TRBV30	TRBJ1-3	TRBD1	many	TGTGCCTGGAGGCGGGACAGGGGTTCTGGAAACACCATATATTTT	CAWRRDRGSGNTIYF
TRBV4-1	TRBJ1-4	TRBD1	-	TGCGCCAGCAGTCAGCCGGGACAGATTAATGAAAAACTGTTTTTT	CASSQPGQINEKLFF
TRBV4-3	TRBJ2-5	-	-	TGCGCCAGCAGCCAAGATCCCCGAAAAATCCAGTACTTC	CASSQDPRKIQYF
TRBV29-1	TRBJ2-3	TRBD2	-	TGCAGCGTTGAAGGCGGCGGGGGGGCCACAGATACGCAGTATTTT	CSVEGGGGATDTQYF
TRBV7-9	TRBJ2-3	TRBD2	-	TGTGCCAGCAGCTTAGTCCCTACTAGCGGGGGGAGAACAGATACGCAGTATTTT	CASSLVPTSGGRTDTQYF
TRBV4-3	TRBJ2-6	TRBD2	-	TGCGCCAGCAGCCAAGATCTTCGGGGGGTGCCTGGGGCCAACGTCCTGACTTTC	CASSQDLRGVPGANVLTF
TRBV21-1	TRBJ1-2	-	-	TGTGCCAGCAGCCACGGGACCAGGGTTAACTATGGCTACACCTTC	CASSHGTRVNYGYTF
TRBV2	TRBJ1-4	-	-	TGTGCCAGCAGTGAAGCGCTTGGGATCCAAAAACTGTTTTTT	CASSEALGIQKLFF
TRBV19	TRBJ2-7	TRBD1	-	TGTGCCAGTAGTGACCGGGACAGGGGCTCCTACGAGCAGTACTTC	CASSDRDRGSYEQYF
TRBV7-3	TRBJ2-2	-	-	TGTGCCAGCAGCTTAGGCGGCAGGACCGGGGAGCTGTTTTTT	CASSLGGRTGELFF
TRBV30	TRBJ2-1	-	-	TGTGCCTGGCGTATTAGACAGGTGAGCCTGTGGGGCAATGAGCAGTTCTTC	CAWRIRQVSLWGNEQFF
TRBV28	TRBJ1-4	-	-	TGTGCCAGCAGTTTATTGGGGCGTAATGAAAAACTGTTTTTT	CASSLLGRNEKLFF
TRBV18	TRBJ2-5	TRBD1	once	TGTGCCAGCTCACCAACGACAGGGCAAGAGACCCAGTACTTC	CASSPTTGQETQYF
TRBV28	TRBJ1-2	TRBD1	-	TGTGCCAGCAGTTTAACCGGGACAGGGGGTTTAAGGAATGGCTACACCTTC	CASSLTGTGGLRNGYTF
TRBV2	TRBJ2-7	-	-	TGTGCCAGCAGTGTCGGCAGAGCCTACGAGCAGTACTTC	CASSVGRAYEQYF
TRBV5-8	TRBJ2-5	-	-	TGTGCCAGCAGCTTGGGACAGACTAAATTCCAAGAGACCCAGTACTTC	CASSLGQTKFQETQYF
TRBV5-4	TRBJ2-1	-	-	TGTGCCAGCAGCCTCAGGAATGAGCAGTTCTTC	CASSLRNEQFF
TRBV9	TRBJ1-6	TRBD1	once	TGTGCCAGCAGCGTAGGGGGACAGAGTAATTCACCCCTCCACTTT	CASSVGGQSNSPLHF
TRBV28	TRBJ1-1	-	-	TGTGCAGCCCGGTTGAACACTGAAGCTTTCTTT	CAARLNTEAFF
TRBV21-1	TRBJ1-5	-	-	TGTGCCAGCAGCAAAGGTGGGGGGGCCACCAATCAGCCCCAGCATTTT	CASSKGGGATNQPQHF
TRBV15	TRBJ1-2	TRBD1	-	TGTGCCACCAGCAGCTATCCGACAGGGAGTTACTATGGCTACACCTTC	CATSSYPTGSYYGYTF
TRBV25-1	TRBJ2-3	-	-	TGTGCCAGCAGTGAGTTGGGAACAGGCCTACAAACAGATACGCAGTATTTT	CASSELGTGLQTDTQYF
TRBV29-1	TRBJ1-5	-	-	TGCAGCGTCGAGCAGGGAGGCAATCAGCCCCAGCATTTT	CSVEQGGNQPQHF
TRBV27	TRBJ2-7	TRBD2	-	TGTGCCAGCAGTGGGACTAGCGGGGGCTACGAGCAGTACTTC	CASSGTSGGYEQYF
TRBV28	TRBJ1-4	-	-	TGTGCCAGCGGAGAAAGGGGGGCAGGTGAAAAACTGTTTTTT	CASGERGAGEKLFF
TRBV9	TRBJ2-2	TRBD2	-	TGTGCCAGCAGCCCCGGGGGGGCAGGCACCGGGGAGCTGTTTTTT	CASSPGGAGTGELFF
TRBV30	TRBJ1-4	-	-	TGTGCCCTTCAGTTTTCAACTAATGAAAAACTGTTTTTT	CALQFSTNEKLFF
TRBV5-1	TRBJ2-5	TRBD2	-	TGCGCCAGCCAACCCACTAGCGGGGGAAACGGGGAGACCCAGTACTTC	CASQPTSGGNGETQYF
TRBV27	TRBJ1-2	-	-	TGTGCCAGCAGTGCGACAGGAGATGGCTACACCTTC	CASSATGDGYTF
TRBV15	TRBJ2-7	-	-	TGTGCCACCAGCAGAGATCTCCCCTACGAGCAGTACTTC	CATSRDLPYEQYF
TRBV6-5	TRBJ1-1	TRBD1	-	TGTGCCAGCGGCTACAGGGGGCGAGGAACTGAAGCTTTCTTT	CASGYRGRGTEAFF
TRBV6-5	TRBJ1-2	TRBD1	-	TGTGCCAGCGGATCCGGGACAGGGGGCTTTGGCTACACCTTC	CASGSGTGGFGYTF
TRBV2	TRBJ2-1	TRBD2	-	TGTGCCAGCAGTGCGCGTGGAGCGGGGGGCTACAATGAGCAGTTCTTC	CASSARGAGGYNEQFF
TRBV11-2	TRBJ1-1	-	-	TGTGCCAGCAGCTTAGGGGCAGAAGCTTTCTTT	CASSLGAEAFF
TRBV5-1	TRBJ1-6	-	-	TGCGCCAGCAGCTTATCACAGGGTAGTTCACCCCTCCACTTT	CASSLSQGSSPLHF
TRBV5-6	TRBJ1-1	-	-	TGTGCCAGCAGCTTGTGGCTCCCGCTCTTTGATGCGAACACTGAAGCTTTCTTT	CASSLWLPLFDANTEAFF
TRBV4-3	TRBJ1-1	-	-	TGCGCCAGCAGCCCCCGGACAGCTGACACTGAAGCTTTCTTT	CASSPRTADTEAFF
TRBV7-2	TRBJ1-1	TRBD1	few	TGTGCCAGCAGCTCGGACAGGGGTCGGGACACTGAAGCTTTCTTT	CASSSDRGRDTEAFF
TRBV6-5	TRBJ1-6	-	few	TGTGCCAGCAGCCTCGGGACGGGATCACCCCTCCACTTT	CASSLGTGSPLHF